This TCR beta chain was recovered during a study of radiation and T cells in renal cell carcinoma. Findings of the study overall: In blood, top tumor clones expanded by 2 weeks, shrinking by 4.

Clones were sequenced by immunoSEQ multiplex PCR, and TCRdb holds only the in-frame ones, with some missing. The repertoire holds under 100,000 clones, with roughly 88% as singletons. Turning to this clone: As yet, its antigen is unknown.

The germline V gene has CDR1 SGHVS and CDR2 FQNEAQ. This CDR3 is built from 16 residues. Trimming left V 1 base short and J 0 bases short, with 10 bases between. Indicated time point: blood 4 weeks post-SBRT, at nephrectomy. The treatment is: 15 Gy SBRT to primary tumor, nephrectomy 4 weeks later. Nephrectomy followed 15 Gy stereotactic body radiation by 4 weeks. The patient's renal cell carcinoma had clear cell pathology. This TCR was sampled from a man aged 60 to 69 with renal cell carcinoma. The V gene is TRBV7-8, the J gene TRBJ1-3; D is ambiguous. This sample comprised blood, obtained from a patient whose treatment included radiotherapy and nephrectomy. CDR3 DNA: TGTGCCAGCAGCTTAGGAGGAGCACGCTCTGGAAACACCATATATTTT. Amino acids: CASSLGGARSGNTIYF.